This TCR beta chain was identified in a study of blood T cell repertoires in COVID-19. The germline gives CDR1 SQVTM, CDR2 ANQGSEA. The CDR3 runs 15 residues. Trimming removed 8 bases from V and 8 bases from J; junction bases left unmatched: 16. Repertoires were generated with immunoSEQ multiplex PCR, while TCRdb's copy carries only in-frame clones and drops some. Of fewer than 200,000 clones listed, 88% were seen once; the top ten hold roughly 6%. The J gene is TRBJ2-2, the V gene TRBV29-1; 8 bases fit TRBD2. The sequence was obtained from a man aged 40-50 years with active or convalescent COVID-19. The specimen sequenced was peripheral blood. The CDR3 protein is CSMTSASGVAGELFF. CDR3 bases: TGCAGCATGACTAGCGCCTCGGGAGTAGCAGGGGAGCTGTTTTTT.